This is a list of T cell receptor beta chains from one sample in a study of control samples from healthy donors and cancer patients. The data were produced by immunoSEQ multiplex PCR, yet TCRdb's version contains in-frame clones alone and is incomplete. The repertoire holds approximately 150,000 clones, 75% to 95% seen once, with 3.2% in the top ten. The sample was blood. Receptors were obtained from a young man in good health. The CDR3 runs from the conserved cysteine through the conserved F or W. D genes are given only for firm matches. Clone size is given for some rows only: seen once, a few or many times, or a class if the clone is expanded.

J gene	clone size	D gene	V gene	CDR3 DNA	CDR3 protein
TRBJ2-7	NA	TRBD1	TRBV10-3	TGTGCCATCAGACCGGGACAGGGATTACACGAGCAGTACTTC	CAIRPGQGLHEQYF
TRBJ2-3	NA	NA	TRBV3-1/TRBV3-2	TGTGCCAGCAGCCACGGGACTTCCCTGGACCCAGATACGCAGTATTTT	CASSHGTSLDPDTQYF
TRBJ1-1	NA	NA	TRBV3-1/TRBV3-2	TGTGCCAGCAGCCAAGTCCAGGGGCGCACTGAAGCTTTCTTT	CASSQVQGRTEAFF
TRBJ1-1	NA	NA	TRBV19	TGTGCCAGTAGTATAGCCCTAGGACACCAGAACACTGAAGCTTTCTTT	CASSIALGHQNTEAFF
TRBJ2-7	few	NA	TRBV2	TGTGCCAGCTCGAGAGCAAGGGATCCCTACGAGCAGTACTTC	CASSRARDPYEQYF
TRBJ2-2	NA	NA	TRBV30	TGTGCCTGGAGTGATTGGGGGACCGACTACACCGGGGAGCTGTTTTTT	CAWSDWGTDYTGELFF
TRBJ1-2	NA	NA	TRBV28	TGTGCCAGCAGTTTAGACTATGGCTACACCTTC	CASSLDYGYTF
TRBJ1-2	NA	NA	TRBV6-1	TGTGCCAGCAGTGAACGGTGGGGCTATACCTTC	CASSERWGYTF
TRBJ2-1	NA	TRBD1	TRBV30	TGTGCCTGGAGCGAGGACAGGGGGGCCTACAATGAGCAGTTCTTC	CAWSEDRGAYNEQFF
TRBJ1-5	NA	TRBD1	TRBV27	TGTGCCAGCAGAACAGGGGTGACCAATCAGCCCCAGCATTTT	CASRTGVTNQPQHF
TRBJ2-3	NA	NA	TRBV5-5	TGTGCCAGCAGCCCCCCAGGGGACACAGATACGCAGTATTTT	CASSPPGDTDTQYF
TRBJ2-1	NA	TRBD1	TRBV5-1	TGCGCCAGCAGCAAGACTGGCAGGGGGTACAATGAGCAGTTCTTC	CASSKTGRGYNEQFF
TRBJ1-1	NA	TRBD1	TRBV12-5	TGTGCTAGTGGTTTGGGGACAGGGAAGACTGAAGCTTTCTTT	CASGLGTGKTEAFF
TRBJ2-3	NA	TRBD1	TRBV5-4	TGTGCCAGCAGCCGACGGGTAGGGACAGGGGGTGATACGCAGTATTTT	CASSRRVGTGGDTQYF
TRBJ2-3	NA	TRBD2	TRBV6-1	TGTGCCAGCAGTGAAACAGCGGGGGGGCCAAGAACAGATACGCAGTATTTT	CASSETAGGPRTDTQYF
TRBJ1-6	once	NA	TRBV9	TGTGCCAGCAGCGTAGCGTCGGGGTCCTCCTATAATTCACCCCTCCACTTT	CASSVASGSSYNSPLHF
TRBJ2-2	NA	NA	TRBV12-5	TGTGCTAGTGGTCCCACAGGGTCCACCGGGGAGCTGTTTTTT	CASGPTGSTGELFF
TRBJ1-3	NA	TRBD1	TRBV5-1	TGCGCCAGCAGCTTGGTGGGACAGGACAGTGGAAACACCATATATTTT	CASSLVGQDSGNTIYF
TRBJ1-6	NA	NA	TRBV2	TGTGCCAGCAGTGAAAGGGGTGCCCTTAATTCACCCCTCCACTTT	CASSERGALNSPLHF
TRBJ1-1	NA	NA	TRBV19	TGTGCCAGTAGTATTTACCCTTCCCTCATGAACACTGAAGCTTTCTTT	CASSIYPSLMNTEAFF
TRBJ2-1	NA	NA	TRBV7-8	TGTGCCAGCAGCTTACAGGGCCGGACCTTCGATGAGCAGTTCTTC	CASSLQGRTFDEQFF
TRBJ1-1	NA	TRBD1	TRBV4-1	TGCGCCAGCAGCCAAGAACAGGGGAGGGCTGAAGCTTTCTTT	CASSQEQGRAEAFF
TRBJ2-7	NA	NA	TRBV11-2	TGTGCCAGCAGCTTAGTCGTGACAGGCTCCTACGAGCAGTACTTC	CASSLVVTGSYEQYF
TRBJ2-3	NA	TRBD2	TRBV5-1	TGCGCCAGCAGCTCGGGACTAGCGGGGGGAAGGGGCCCAGATACGCAGTATTTT	CASSSGLAGGRGPDTQYF
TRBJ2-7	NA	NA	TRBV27	TGTGCCAGCAGTATCCGGGACGGTGCCTACGAGCAGTACTTC	CASSIRDGAYEQYF
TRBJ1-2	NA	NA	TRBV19	TGTGCCAGCCGGGACCCTATCTCGTATGGCTACACCTTC	CASRDPISYGYTF
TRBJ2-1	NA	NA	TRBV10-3	TGTGCCATCAGTGACGCATGGGGTGAGCAGTTCTTC	CAISDAWGEQFF
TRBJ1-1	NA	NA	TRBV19	TGTGCCAGTAGTACGAACCAGAACAGGCGGAGCATGAACACTGAAGCTTTCTTT	CASSTNQNRRSMNTEAFF
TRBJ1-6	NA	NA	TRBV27	TGTGCCAGCAGTCCCGGGGTCCCCTATTCACCCCTCCACTTT	CASSPGVPYSPLHF
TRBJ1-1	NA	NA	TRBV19	TGTGCCAGTAGTATAGATGCAGGGCAGGGGGCTTTCTTT	CASSIDAGQGAFF
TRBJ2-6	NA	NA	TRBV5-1	TGCGCCAGCAGCTTCTTGACCGGAATTGAATTCTCTGGGGCCAACGTCCTGACTTTC	CASSFLTGIEFSGANVLTF
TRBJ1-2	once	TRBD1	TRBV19	TGTGCCAGTAGTATCGCAACAGGGGATTCCTATGGCTACACCTTC	CASSIATGDSYGYTF
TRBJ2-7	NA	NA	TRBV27	TGTGCCAGCAGTTTGGTCCAGGGGCGCGGCTACGAGCAGTACTTC	CASSLVQGRGYEQYF
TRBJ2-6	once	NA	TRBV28	TGTGCCAGCAGTTTTGTGCAGGGGGACTACTCTGGGGCCAACGTCCTGACTTTC	CASSFVQGDYSGANVLTF
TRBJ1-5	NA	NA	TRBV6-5	TGTGCCAGCAGCCCGGGCCTTCAGGAGCAGCCCCAGCATTTT	CASSPGLQEQPQHF
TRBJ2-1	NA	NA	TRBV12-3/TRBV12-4	TGTGCCAGCTCGATCCCCTACAATGAGCAGTTCTTC	CASSIPYNEQFF